Listed here is a single T cell receptor (beta chain). No antigen is known for it. The CDR3 contains 15 residues. The V gene lost 0 bases and the J gene lost 0 bases, with 7 bases spanning the gap. Germline loops: CDR1 SGHKS, CDR2 YYEKEE (reference sequence). These data come from a study of T cell repertoires in cytomegalovirus infection. TCRdb re-called the reads with MiXCR, one entry per CDR3 protein. Here the sample spans more than 35,000 distinct CDR3 sequences, less than 60% being singletons. This sequence was found in a human donor in good health (CMV status not recorded). Some clones in this sample may be carry-over from other donors' samples. Sequenced material: CD8+ T cells from cultured PBMCs, taken from culture after CMV antigen stimulation. This rearrangement joins TRBV5-5 to TRBJ1-5; D may be TRBD1 (5 bases). The CDR3 nucleotides are TGTGCCAGCAGCTTGGTGGGGGGTAGCAATCAGCCCCAGCATTTT. Translating it yields CASSLVGGSNQPQHF. Combining the CDR3 with reference TRBV5-5 and TRBJ1-5 gives the whole variable domain DAGVTQSPTHLIKTRGQQVTLRCSPISGHKSVSWYQQVLGQGPQFIFQYYEKEERGRGNFPDRFSARQFPNYSSELNVNALLLGDSALYLCASSLVGGSNQPQHFGDGTRLSIL.